The source of this T cell receptor beta chain is a study of Graves' ophthalmopathy and Graves' hyperthyroidism. Germline CDR1 is SGHRS and CDR2 is YFSETQ. This CDR3 spans 16 amino acids. Unmatched junction bases numbered 12, after V lost 4 bases and J lost 5 bases. Amplified TCR beta CDR3 regions were obtained using RNA transcripts as template. RT-PCR in the first round used HTBI primers; a second-round multiplex PCR followed. TCRdb re-called the multiplex PCR reads through MiXCR, storing one row per CDR3 protein. Of about 740,000 distinct CDR3 sequences listed, approximately 40% are singletons. Sequenced input: peripheral blood. The TCR comes from an adult man with Graves' ophthalmopathy. The J gene is TRBJ2-5, the V gene TRBV5-1; 9 nucleotides align to TRBD1. The CDR3 bases are TGCGCCAGCAGCACCACAGGGGGCGGACCGTCGGAGACCCAGTACTTC. The encoded protein is CASSTTGGGPSETQYF.